This T cell receptor beta chain was identified during a study of blood T cell repertoires in COVID-19 (dated by TCRdb to the early 2020s). General notes on the study: Samples from collaborators originated in the United States, Italy and Spain and spanned both the acute and convalescent phases of COVID-19. The prospective study material was composed of cDNA or gDNA derived from T cells, B-cell-depleted T cells, or PBMCs. Deeply sampled blood TCRbeta repertoires from subjects exposed to, actively infected with, or recovered from COVID-19 were included in the dataset. A freely available public database, intended as a resource for researchers studying the immune response to SARS-CoV-2, is where the repertoires were released. The samples were drawn from the first 160 participants of the ongoing ImmuneRACE study and from 1,254 subjects provided by 6 global collaborators. Sample metadata almost always included a de-identified subject ID, COVID-19 status, age in years and sex. Where available, HLA class I and class II types were obtained from metadata supplied by the sample provider rather than from assay-based typing.

Reading from cysteine to phenylalanine, the CDR3 counts 16 amino acids. Solely the CDR3 DNA is kept, with 48 bases framed from the first base. The germline V gene (reference sequence) gives CDR1 as GTSNPN and CDR2 as SVGIG. Trimming accounts for 0 bases at V and 4 bases at J, while the number of junction bases matched to no gene is 10. TCRbeta CDR3 regions were amplified from genomic DNA using the immunoSEQ Assay, a bias-controlled multiplex PCR. The original methods were these. The number of nucleated cells in each sample was estimated by amplification of reference gene primers within the assay. To quantify the absolute abundance of each unique TCRbeta CDR3 rearrangement, sequence reads were collapsed and filtered. Productive Simpson clonality was computed per sample as the square root of Simpson's diversity index over productive rearrangements. TCRdb re-hosts the immuneACCESS table, in-frame sequences only. Its copies lack some clones; in the studies checked, an unresolved V gene accounts for under half of them, and the cause for the rest is not known. That table is the source of V, J and clone size, and D and trimming were worked out from the DNA. The sample profile shows under 40,000 clones; 78% of them were found once. The top ten clones comprise about 7.4% of the sample.

Collaborating institutions collected whole blood in K2EDTA tubes following their own protocols. For TCRbeta analysis, collaborators shipped samples in one of three forms: frozen whole blood, isolated PBMCs, or DNA extracted from either of those sample types. Paper-wide results and their limitations: The quantity of clinical and demographic metadata differed by source and by participant and was supplied without curation.

Note on this clone: Its antigen specificity is not known. Base qualities are not recorded, but no much larger clone differs from it by a single base.

Rearrangement joined TRBV30 to TRBJ1-1; 8 nucleotides in the junction match TRBD1. This clonotype originated in a woman aged 55-75 years with acute or convalescent COVID-19. Sequenced sample: peripheral blood. The CDR3 protein: CAWSVTPQGAGTEAFF. The nucleotide sequence reads TGTGCCTGGAGTGTAACCCCCCAGGGGGCAGGCACTGAAGCTTTCTTT.